A single sample gave rise to the 8 T cell receptor beta chains below, sequenced in a study of human CD8 memory T cell subsets. Sequencing libraries of TCR beta were made by UMI-labeled 5' RACE. One entry per CDR3 protein, without DNA, is what TCRdb gives after re-calling the 5' RACE reads. Its listing shows approximately 9,000 distinct CDR3 sequences. The sequenced sample was CD8+ T cells from PBMCs. The receptors stem from a human donor in good health.

The chain recombines TRBV6-2 or TRBV6-3 with TRBJ1-5; without DNA, the TCRdb call of TRBD1 cannot be checked. The CDR3 consists of 16 residues. CDR1 MNHEY and CDR2 SVGEGT come from the germline V gene. CDR3 sequence: CASSWDRQVSNQPQHF.

The chain recombines TRBV6-4 with TRBJ2-1; the TRBD2 assignment by TCRdb is unverifiable without DNA. The CDR3 is 15 residues long. The germline V gene has CDR1 MRHNA and CDR2 SNTAGT. The CDR3 protein is CASSDKAGGFDEQFF.

The V gene is TRBV27, the J gene TRBJ2-1; TCRdb proposes TRBD2, but this gene call is untestable without DNA. In germline, CDR1 is MNHEY, CDR2 SMNVEV (reference sequence). The CDR3 is made up of 16 amino acids. CDR3 protein: CASTRLAGEANNEQFF.

V is TRBV20-1 and J is TRBJ2-7; TCRdb reports TRBD1, a call that lacks DNA to check it against. Germline values: CDR1 DFQATT, CDR2 SNEGSKA (reference sequence). This CDR3 contains 14 residues. The CDR3 loop is CSARVDTGIYEQYF.

The rearrangement joins TRBV30 to TRBJ2-1. The CDR3 sequence is 13 residues long. CDR1 GTSNPN and CDR2 SVGIG come from the germline V gene (reference sequence). The chain's CDR3 is CAWKRDPLDEQFF.

This clonotype is labeled medium-sized based on frequency. The V and J genes are TRBV6-2 or TRBV6-3 and TRBJ2-1. From germline, CDR1 is MNHEY and CDR2 SVGEGT. The CDR3 has 14 amino acids. The CDR3 reads CASSYGSPYNEQFF.

Considering frequency, this clonotype is medium-sized. V and J are TRBV27 and TRBJ2-3; TCRdb designates TRBD2, a call that cannot be tested without DNA. CDR1 and CDR2 from the germline V gene are MNHEY and SMNVEV (reference sequence). The CDR3 totals 13 residues. The CDR3 here is CASSFLHTDTQYF.

The gene calls are TRBV6-1 and TRBJ2-7; without DNA, the TCRdb call of TRBD1 cannot be checked. This CDR3 is 15 amino acids long. Per the germline V gene, CDR1 is MNHNS and CDR2 is SASEGT. CDR3 protein: CASSEGGGGVYEQYF.